The 20 T cell receptor beta chains below were found in one sample sequenced in a study of regulatory T cells in long-lasting Graves disease. The time point is: newly diagnosed GD, antithyroid drugs for less than 3 months. The TCR library used RNA extracted from PBMCs. Sequencing libraries for TCR beta were prepared with iRepertoire HTBI primers and Arm-PCR of CDR3 regions. TCRdb re-derived calls from the multiplex PCR reads in MiXCR, one entry per CDR3 protein. The table lists 350,000 to 450,000 distinct CDR3 sequences, more than 13% of them singletons. This sample was shared with a second study, whose subject was T cells in Graves' hyperthyroidism and ophthalmopathy.

The sequenced sample was peripheral blood mononuclear cells (PBMCs), obtained at new diagnosis, from a patient treated with antithyroid drugs. The receptor set was obtained from a young woman with Graves disease.

This clonotype was seen only a few times. This rearrangement joins TRBV9 to TRBJ2-3, with TRBD1 identical over 11 bases. Germline V gives CDR1 SGDLS, CDR2 YYNGEE. V shed 3 bases, J shed 5 bases, and the junction held 2 bases outside the gene matches. This CDR3 is 14 amino acids long. The CDR3 coding sequence is TGTGCCAGCAGCGGCGGGACAGGGGGAGATACGCAGTATTTT. It translates to CASSGGTGGDTQYF.

This clonotype has a count of ten or more. The V and J genes are TRBV20-1 and TRBJ1-2; D not resolved. The germline V gene encodes CDR1 DFQATT and CDR2 SNEGSKA (reference sequence). This CDR3 contains 12 residues. V was pared by 6 bases and J by 2 bases, with 10 bases between. The CDR3: CSANGRNYGYTF. The CDR3 DNA follows: TGCAGTGCCAATGGACGGAACTATGGCTACACCTTC.

This clonotype was counted ten times or more. This chain links TRBV11-2 with TRBJ2-7, with 7 bases aligning to TRBD2. There are 14 residues in the CDR3. Germline V CDR1 and CDR2: SGHAT, FQNNGV. The trim removed 7 bases at V and 4 bases at J, leaving 10 bases unmatched. CDR3 region: CASKNRGGRYEQYF. CDR3 DNA: TGTGCCAGCAAAAACCGCGGCGGGAGATACGAGCAGTACTTC.

As regards this clonotype: A much larger clone lies a single base off, so this may be a read error. The chain is built from TRBV27 and TRBJ2-5; the D gene is possibly TRBD2 (5 bases). V lost 4 bases, J lost 7 bases, and 16 bases lay in between. The CDR3 consists of 14 residues. CDR1 MNHEY and CDR2 SMNVEV come from the germline V gene (reference sequence). The CDR3 DNA sequence: TGTGCCAGCAGTTCCGGCTTTGGGAGCGGGACCCAGTACTTC. This sequence encodes CASSSGFGSGTQYF.

This clonotype came up a few times. The chain uses TRBV14 and TRBJ2-5, with D unresolved. V was clipped by 0 bases and J by 5 bases, with 7 bases between them. CDR3 length equals 13 residues. Germline-derived CDR1 and CDR2 are SGHDN and FVKESK. The CDR3 coding sequence is TGTGCCAGCAGCCAAGAGTGGTGGGAGACCCAGTACTTC. Translated: CASSQEWWETQYF.

J is TRBJ2-7 and V is TRBV11-2; D remains ambiguous. CDR3 size: 12 residues. The V gene lost 6 bases and the J gene lost 5 bases, with 11 bases spanning the gap. Germline lookup yields CDR1 SGHAT and CDR2 FQNNGV. In nucleotides, the CDR3 is TGTGCCAGCAGTTTTCCCCCTCACGAGCAGTACTTC. It codes for CASSFPPHEQYF.

Details on this clonotype: A much larger clone sits a single nucleotide away, making a read error possible. The chain has TRBV13 and TRBJ1-1, with D unresolved. This CDR3 has 14 residues. Trimming stripped 0 bases from V and 6 bases from J, with 11 bases between. Germline CDR1 and CDR2: PRHDT and FYEKMQ (reference sequence). For the CDR3, the DNA is TGTGCCAGCAGCTTAGGCTTAGGGCTCGCTGAAGCTTTCTTT. It specifies CASSLGLGLAEAFF.

This clonotype was counted a few times. V is TRBV6-1 and J is TRBJ1-5; 9 positions match TRBD1. The junction had 10 bases not matched to a gene; V was cut back by 10 bases and J by 0 bases. The CDR3 covers 16 residues. The germline V gene has CDR1 MNHNS and CDR2 SASEGT. The CDR3 here is CATQGAVRISNQPQHF. DNA of the CDR3: TGTGCCACACAGGGGGCGGTAAGAATTAGCAATCAGCCCCAGCATTTT.

This chain links TRBV19 with TRBJ1-2; the match to TRBD1 covers 7 bases. The CDR3 consists of 14 residues. Trimming at V came to 9 bases and at J to 3 bases, leaving 10 bases not matched to a gene. Germline V gives CDR1 LNHDA, CDR2 SQIVND (reference sequence). The CDR3 is CASRVAGTDYGYTF. In DNA form, the CDR3 reads TGTGCCAGCCGGGTAGCGGGGACAGACTATGGCTACACCTTC.

This clonotype has at least ten counts. The CDR3 nucleotides read TGTGCCTGGATTCACTGGAACACTGAAGCTTTCTTT. Residues: CAWIHWNTEAFF. The chain couples TRBV30 to TRBJ1-1; D is unclear. The CDR3 spans 12 residues. V was shortened by 4 bases and J by 1 base, with 7 bases between the two germline ends. Germline CDR1 reads GTSNPN; CDR2 reads SVGIG (reference sequence).

V and J are TRBV6-1 and TRBJ2-3, with 8 nucleotides matching TRBD2. Germline loops: CDR1 MNHNS, CDR2 SASEGT. CDR3 length equals 15 residues. Trimming at V came to 7 bases and at J to 4 bases, leaving 10 bases not matched to a gene. CDR3 bases: TGTGCCAGCAAGGGTCGGGAGGGAGGACCAGATACGCAGTATTTT. This codes for CASKGREGGPDTQYF.

This clonotype was detected ten times or more. The gene calls are TRBV30 and TRBJ1-1; D is ambiguous. V shed 5 bases and J shed 4 bases, with 20 bases lying between them. CDR3 size: 15 residues. Germline lookup yields CDR1 GTSNPN and CDR2 SVGIG (reference sequence). DNA for the CDR3: TGTGCCTGGGGTGCCCGGGTGGGGATGGCCACTGAAGCTTTCTTT. It specifies CAWGARVGMATEAFF.

This clonotype has more than one count but fewer than ten. The V and J genes are TRBV7-6 and TRBJ2-5; 13 bases fit TRBD2. CDR3 size: 18 residues. The V segment lost 5 bases and the J segment 5 bases; nucleotides outside the gene matches: 14. Per the germline V gene, CDR1 is SGHVS and CDR2 is FNYEAQ. CDR3 coding DNA: TGTGCCAGCAGCCAGCTACGCGGACTAGCGGGAGTTGAGGAGACCCAGTACTTC. Translated: CASSQLRGLAGVEETQYF.

The chain joins TRBV5-1 to TRBJ1-3; the match to TRBD1 covers 7 bases. The CDR3 sequence is 16 residues long. The germline V gene encodes CDR1 SGHRS and CDR2 YFSETQ. V was pared by 0 bases and J by 2 bases, with 5 bases of the junction left unmatched. The CDR3 DNA sequence: TGCGCCAGCAGCTTGGGGGACAGCATAACTGGAAACACCATATATTTT. Translation: CASSLGDSITGNTIYF.

This clonotype has a count of ten or more. This chain links TRBV20-1 with TRBJ2-3; no firm D call. This CDR3 is 10 amino acids long. Germline V lookup: CDR1 DFQATT, CDR2 SNEGSKA (reference sequence). The germline V and J ends were trimmed by 6 bases and 0 bases, with 1 base remaining between them. The CDR3 bases are TGCAGTGCCAGCACAGATACGCAGTATTTT. It specifies CSASTDTQYF.

This clonotype was detected many times. This sequence joins TRBV2 and TRBJ2-7; D gene uncertain. The CDR3 covers 12 residues. With 6 bases removed from V and 12 bases from J, the gap between germline ends came to 18 bases. Germline V gives CDR1 SNHLY, CDR2 FYNNEI. The CDR3 reads CASRTTTHGWYF. DNA of the CDR3: TGTGCCAGCAGGACCACCACCCACGGCTGGTACTTC.

This clonotype was seen more than once but under ten times. The chain links TRBV19 to TRBJ2-7; D may be TRBD2 (6 bases). CDR1 LNHDA and CDR2 SQIVND come from the germline V gene (reference sequence). V was pared by 11 bases and J by 3 bases, with 17 bases between. The CDR3 extends over 13 amino acids. As DNA, the CDR3 is TGTGCCCCTCCTCAGGGAGGACTCTACGAGCAGTACTTC. It yields the protein CAPPQGGLYEQYF.

This clonotype was seen many times. This chain links TRBV7-3 with TRBJ1-2, with D perhaps TRBD1 (5 bases). V lost 6 bases, J lost 8 bases, and 16 bases lay in between. Germline CDR1 SGHTA, CDR2 FQGTGA. The CDR3 length is 13 residues. The CDR3 sequence is CASSPGGMRGYTF. The CDR3 DNA follows: TGTGCCAGCAGTCCTGGGGGGATGCGGGGCTACACCTTC.

Points on this clonotype: Possible read error: a much larger clone is one base away. The chain employs TRBV28 and TRBJ2-7; maybe TRBD1 (6 bases). CDR3 length equals 15 residues. Trimming stripped 5 bases from V and 2 bases from J, with 16 bases between. Germline-derived CDR1 and CDR2 are MDHEN and SYDVKM. In DNA form, the CDR3 reads TGTGCCAGCAGTACCCCCGGGACAAGAGCCTACGAGCAGTACTTC. It specifies CASSTPGTRAYEQYF.

This clonotype was seen only a few times. The V call is TRBV11-1, the J call TRBJ1-1; 8 bases are shared with TRBD1. The CDR3 is 17 residues long. J was trimmed by 1 base and V by 1 base; bases with no gene match: 8. Germline V gives CDR1 SGHAT, CDR2 FQDESV (reference sequence). The CDR3 bases are TGTGCCAGCAGCTTAGGTTCTTCGGGGACAGGGAACACTGAAGCTTTCTTT. Translation: CASSLGSSGTGNTEAFF.